This T cell receptor beta chain was captured in a study of identical twins. CDR3 length: 14 residues. The germline gives CDR1 SGHRS, CDR2 YFSETQ. V was trimmed by 3 bases and J by 6 bases, leaving 13 bases between them. TCRdb passed the 5' RACE reads through MiXCR, listing each CDR3 protein once. The data hold about 470,000 distinct CDR3 sequences, with roughly 26% observed a single time. This same sample was also part of a study on T cells expressing NK-cell markers. That report notes: Certain NKG2C+ T cell clones were expanded, and their HCMV specificity remained unclear.

This chain links TRBV5-1 with TRBJ2-1, with D possibly TRBD1 on 6 matching bases. This sequence was found in a woman aged 18-29 years in good health. Sequenced sample: CD4+ T cells sorted from blood. Here the CDR3 reads CASSSGTIPNEQFF. In DNA form, the CDR3 reads TGCGCCAGCAGCTCCGGGACAATCCCCAATGAGCAGTTCTTC. The variable domain in full, with the rest retrieved from reference TRBV5-1 and TRBJ2-1, is KAGVTQTPRYLIKTRGQQVTLSCSPISGHRSVSWYQQTPGQGLQFLFEYFSETQRNKGNFPGRFSGRQFSNSRSEMNVSTLELGDSALYLCASSSGTIPNEQFFGPGTRLTVL.